The present T cell receptor (beta chain) was sequenced within a study of cytomegalovirus exposure and HLA in healthy donors. Study observations and caveats: Later analysis demonstrated an association between a missense DCLRE1C variant and TCR beta V- and J-gene trimming.

A remark on this clone: What it recognizes is unknown.

Germline CDR1 reads MNHNS; CDR2 reads SASEGT. V shed 6 bases, J shed 5 bases, and the junction held 7 bases outside the gene matches. This CDR3 is built from 15 residues. Primers: 60 Vbeta forward and 13 Jbeta reverse. Sequenced by immunoSEQ multiplex PCR; TCRdb stores in-frame clones only, minus some. The profile shows over 130,000 clones, about 76% of them singletons. The sequence derives from a human donor in good health. This chain uses TRBV6-1 with TRBJ2-7, with TRBD2 identical over 13 bases. Sequenced input: PBMCs. CDR3 DNA: TGTGCCAGCAGAACCGGGACTAGCGGGATCAACGAGCAGTACTTC. Its protein product is CASRTGTSGINEQYF.